The 19 T cell receptor beta chains presented below share a single source sample, sequenced in a study of OX40 agonist ivuxolimab in advanced cancers. The repertoire was sequenced with immunoSEQ multiplex PCR; TCRdb's copy has only in-frame clones and lacks some. Of roughly 72,000 clones in the sample, roughly 89% are singletons; the top ten hold more than 9.5%. Specimen: CD4+ or CD8+ T cells sorted from blood, collected in a trial of the OX40 agonist ivuxolimab. Source of these receptors: an adult with an advanced solid tumor such as melanoma, head and neck, liver or kidney cancer.

The V call is TRBV5-4, the J call TRBJ2-7; a possible D gene is TRBD1 (5 bases). CDR3 length: 15 residues. Germline V gives CDR1 SGHNT, CDR2 YYREEE (reference sequence). V lost 3 bases and J lost 3, with 16 bases in between. CDR3 amino acids: CASSSSTGAGYEQYF. The CDR3 DNA sequence: TGTGCCAGCAGCTCCTCCACAGGAGCTGGCTACGAGCAGTACTTC.

The chain joins TRBV7-2 to TRBJ2-2; no firm D call. The CDR3 consists of 12 residues. The germline gives CDR1 SGHTA, CDR2 FQGNSA. V was trimmed by 8 bases and J by 6 bases, leaving 10 bases between them. CDR3 protein: CASGPQPGELFF. For the CDR3, the DNA is TGTGCCAGCGGTCCCCAGCCCGGGGAGCTGTTTTTT.

This clone has a handful of counts. The chain couples TRBV23-1 to TRBJ1-5, with unresolved D. TRBV23-1 is known as an ORF, though its function is uncertain. Trimming pared 4 bases from V and 5 bases from J, leaving 12 bases between. The length of the CDR3 is 14 residues. CDR3 protein: CASSRSEGDQPQHF. For the CDR3, the DNA is TGCGCCAGCAGTCGGTCAGAAGGCGATCAGCCCCAGCATTTT.

The chain carries TRBV4-1 and TRBJ1-6; 7 nucleotides agree with TRBD1. The CDR3 has 19 residues. From germline, CDR1 is MGHRA and CDR2 YSYEKL. Trimming at V came to 0 bases and at J to 7 bases, leaving 15 bases not matched to a gene. The CDR3, as DNA: TGCGCCAGCAGCCAAGAGGGCAACCTTCCCGGGACAGACAATTCACCCCTCCACTTT. It encodes CASSQEGNLPGTDNSPLHF.

The chain is built from TRBV5-1 and TRBJ1-1; the match to TRBD1 covers 9 bases. The V gene end was trimmed by 4 bases and the J gene end by 1 base; junction bases not matched to a gene: 2. Looked up from germline, CDR1 is SGHRS and CDR2 is YFSETQ. This CDR3 has 14 residues. CDR3 DNA: TGCGCCAGCAGCACACAGGGGGCGAACACTGAAGCTTTCTTT. Amino acids: CASSTQGANTEAFF. Using reference TRBV5-1 and TRBJ1-1 for the parts outside the CDR3, the full variable domain is KAGVTQTPRYLIKTRGQQVTLSCSPISGHRSVSWYQQTPGQGLQFLFEYFSETQRNKGNFPGRFSGRQFSNSRSEMNVSTLELGDSALYLCASSTQGANTEAFFGQGTRLTVV.

The chain has TRBV5-5 and TRBJ2-3, with TRBD2 matching 10 bases. The CDR3 sequence is 17 residues long. The germline CDR1 and CDR2 sequences are SGHKS and YYEKEE (reference sequence). The V and J ends lost 4 bases and 2 bases, in that order; junction bases with no gene match: 10. Here the CDR3 DNA reads TGTGCCAGCAGCCACCGGGCCCTAGCGGGGGACACAGATACGCAGTATTTT. It translates to CASSHRALAGDTDTQYF. The complete variable domain, with remaining parts taken from reference TRBV5-5 and TRBJ2-3, reads DAGVTQSPTHLIKTRGQQVTLRCSPISGHKSVSWYQQVLGQGPQFIFQYYEKEERGRGNFPDRFSARQFPNYSSELNVNALLLGDSALYLCASSHRALAGDTDTQYFGPGTRLTVL.

The chain carries TRBV7-2 and TRBJ2-5; D is perhaps TRBD2 (6 bases). The J call is in doubt because the DNA end fits TRBJ2-7 better. This CDR3 spans 15 amino acids. Per the germline V gene, CDR1 is SGHTA and CDR2 is FQGNSA. The CDR3 DNA reads as TGTGCCAGCAGCTTTATCCCAGGGAGGACCTACGAGCAGTACTTC. It is translated as CASSFIPGRTYEQYF.

The rearrangement links TRBV4-1 to TRBJ2-7; 10 positions agree with TRBD1. With V trimmed by 4 bases and J by 4 bases, 10 bases remained unmatched. Germline-derived CDR1 and CDR2 are MGHRA and YSYEKL. This CDR3 has 16 amino acids. The DNA of the CDR3 is TGCGCCAGCAGCCCAGCCGGGACAGGGGACCTTTACGAGCAGTACTTC. It is translated as CASSPAGTGDLYEQYF.

This sequence joins TRBV4-1 and TRBJ2-3; 8 positions match TRBD1. The ends lost 6 bases at V and 1 base at J; junction bases unmatched: 6. Germline values: CDR1 MGHRA, CDR2 YSYEKL. The CDR3 runs to 15 residues. The DNA of the CDR3 is TGCGCCAGCAGTCGACAGGGGTCGGGCACAGATACGCAGTATTTT. It encodes CASSRQGSGTDTQYF.

This clone was seen once. The chain is built from TRBV7-2 and TRBJ2-5; D assignment may be TRBD1 or TRBD2 (7 bases each). This CDR3 comprises 14 residues. The germline gives CDR1 SGHTA, CDR2 FQGNSA. V lost 4 bases to trimming and J lost 4 bases, with 13 bases between them. CDR3 in amino acids: CASSYDREGETQYF. The CDR3 DNA reads TGTGCCAGCAGCTACGACAGGGAGGGAGAGACCCAGTACTTC.

V is TRBV6-5 and J is TRBJ2-5; D gene ambiguous. The length of the CDR3 is 14 residues. From germline, CDR1 is MNHEY and CDR2 SVGAGI. Trimming shortened V by 6 bases and J by 4 bases, and 15 bases separated the two germline ends. The CDR3 sequence is CASSLPRTGETQYF. Here the CDR3 DNA reads TGTGCCAGCAGCCTCCCTAGAACCGGAGAGACCCAGTACTTC.

This chain joins TRBV28 and TRBJ1-1; TRBD1 agrees at 8 bases. CDR3 length: 15 residues. Germline CDR1 and CDR2: MDHEN and SYDVKM. With 5 bases clipped from V and 4 bases from J, the junction kept 9 bases outside the gene matches. CDR3 bases: TGTGCCAGCAGTCCCCCCCAGGGGGCGCTCACTGAAGCTTTCTTT. Protein sequence: CASSPPQGALTEAFF.

The chain uses TRBV11-2 and TRBJ2-1, with D possibly called TRBD1 or TRBD2 (7 bases each). Germline assignment: CDR1 SGHAT and CDR2 FQNNGV. Deletions cut 3 bases from V and 2 bases from J, with 11 bases between. The CDR3 contains 15 residues. DNA of the CDR3: TGTGCCAGCAGCTTGCAGGGGGGGACCTACAATGAGCAGTTCTTC. Amino acid sequence: CASSLQGGTYNEQFF. The full variable domain, completed using reference TRBV11-2 and TRBJ2-1, is EAGVAQSPRYKIIEKRQSVAFWCNPISGHATLYWYQQILGQGPKLLIQFQNNGVVDDSQLPKDRFSAERLKGVDSTLKIQPAKLEDSAVYLCASSLQGGTYNEQFFGPGTRLTVL.

The V gene is TRBV6-6, the J gene TRBJ1-6, with 7 bases that match TRBD1. Per the germline V gene, CDR1 is MNHNY and CDR2 is SVGAGI (reference sequence). With V trimmed by 0 bases and J by 6 bases, 5 bases remained unmatched. The CDR3 consists of 16 residues. The CDR3 protein is CASSYSPGQSNSPLHF. The CDR3 DNA reads TGTGCCAGCAGTTACTCTCCGGGACAGTCTAATTCACCCCTCCACTTT.

The V and J genes are TRBV5-1 and TRBJ2-3; 11 bases line up with TRBD2. The CDR3 consists of 16 residues. V lost 5 bases and J lost 4; bases outside the gene matches: 9. Germline assignment: CDR1 SGHRS and CDR2 YFSETQ. DNA for the CDR3: TGCGCCAGCAGAGTACAATTAGCGGGAGGGCCAGATACGCAGTATTTT. Translation: CASRVQLAGGPDTQYF.

The DNA of the CDR3 is TGCGCCAGCAGCTACGGACAGGGAGCTGGAGCTTTCTTT. It translates to CASSYGQGAGAFF. This rearrangement joins TRBV5-1 to TRBJ1-1, with 8 bases lining up with TRBD1. Per the germline V gene, CDR1 is SGHRS and CDR2 is YFSETQ. The CDR3 sequence is 13 residues long. V lost 3 bases, J lost 10 bases, and 8 bases stayed unmatched. Full variable domain (outside the CDR3, taken from reference TRBV5-1 and TRBJ1-1): KAGVTQTPRYLIKTRGQQVTLSCSPISGHRSVSWYQQTPGQGLQFLFEYFSETQRNKGNFPGRFSGRQFSNSRSEMNVSTLELGDSALYLCASSYGQGAGAFFGQGTRLTVV.

This clone was counted once. V gene TRBV10-3 combines with J gene TRBJ2-5; 8 bases are a match to TRBD2. Germline V lookup: CDR1 ENHRY, CDR2 SYGVKD. Losses at the gene ends were 4 bases for V and 7 bases for J; bases not matched to a gene: 8. There are 14 residues in the CDR3. The CDR3 is CAISGHGGEGTQYF. The CDR3 nucleotides read TGTGCCATCAGTGGACACGGGGGGGAGGGGACCCAGTACTTC.

This chain uses TRBV6-5 with TRBJ1-3; D remains ambiguous. The CDR3 runs to 16 residues. From germline, CDR1 is MNHEY and CDR2 SVGAGI. V was clipped by 1 base and J by 0 bases, with 10 bases between them. The CDR3 reads CASSYWRQSSGNTIYF. The CDR3 DNA sequence: TGTGCCAGCAGTTACTGGAGACAATCCTCTGGAAACACCATATATTTT.

The chain combines TRBV18 with TRBJ1-1, with D unclear. The CDR3 spans 13 residues. CDR1 KGHSH and CDR2 LQKENI come from the germline V gene. The ends were cut back, 2 bases at V and 7 bases at J, with 11 bases in the middle. The CDR3 bases are TGTGCCAGCTCACCAAGGTTTGCCAGTGAAGCTTTCTTT. It codes for CASSPRFASEAFF.